The clone carrying this T cell receptor (beta chain) was seen many times. The record originates from a study of T cell repertoires in cytomegalovirus infection. The CDR3 has 18 amino acids. V trimming: 5 bases; J trimming: 2 bases; junction bases outside the gene matches: 12. Germline V gene data show CDR1 as SGHTA and CDR2 as FQGNSA. Each CDR3 protein gets one entry after TCRdb re-called the reads with MiXCR. Among some 150,000 distinct CDR3 sequences listed, roughly a quarter were seen once. The chain is built from TRBV7-2 and TRBJ2-1; 10 bases line up with TRBD2. The sample comprised PBMCs. The sequence was obtained from a human donor in good health (CMV status not recorded). Some clones in this sample may be carry-over from other donors' samples. CDR3 nucleotides: TGTGCCAGCAGCGAATTACGTCTAGCGGGAGTCGCCTACAATGAGCAGTTCTTC. Its translation: CASSELRLAGVAYNEQFF.